What follows describes a single T cell receptor (beta chain). The target of this receptor is not known. No clone much larger than this one lies a single base away; base qualities are absent. Collaborating institutions collected whole blood in K2EDTA tubes following their own protocols. For TCRbeta analysis, collaborators shipped samples as frozen whole blood, isolated PBMCs, or DNA extracted from either of those sample types. This specimen belongs to a study of blood T cell repertoires in COVID-19 (dated by TCRdb to about 2020). Regarding the study in general: Samples covering the acute and convalescent phases of COVID-19 were provided by collaborators in the United States, Italy and Spain. The samples were drawn from the first 160 participants of the ongoing ImmuneRACE study and from more than 1,000 subjects provided by 6 global collaborators. The repertoires were released in a freely available public database intended as a resource for research on the immune response to SARS-CoV-2. HLA class I and class II types, where available, came from metadata supplied by the sample provider rather than from assay-based typing. The prospective study material was composed of cDNA or gDNA derived from T cells, B-cell-depleted T cells, or PBMCs. The dataset comprised deeply sampled blood TCRbeta repertoires from subjects exposed to, actively infected with, or recovered from COVID-19. Sample metadata almost always included a de-identified subject ID, COVID-19 status, age in years and sex. What the study reported, not specific to this receptor: The quantity of clinical and demographic metadata differed by source and by participant and was supplied without curation.

The immunoSEQ Assay, a bias-controlled multiplex PCR, was used to amplify TCRbeta CDR3 regions from genomic DNA. From the authors' description of their analysis: Nucleated cell counts per sample were estimated from amplification of reference gene primers within the assay. To quantify the absolute abundance of each unique TCRbeta CDR3 rearrangement, sequence reads were collapsed and filtered. For each sample, productive Simpson clonality was calculated as the square root of Simpson's diversity index over productive rearrangements. TCRdb limited this immuneACCESS table to in-frame rearrangements with V and J called. A share of clones is missing; checked studies link under half to unresolved V genes, and the rest is unexplained. The V and J calls and the clone size are those of that table, but D and trimming were determined from the DNA. Here the sample has 400,000 to 550,000 clones; around 89% occur a single time. Together, the top ten hold around 4.5% of the sample.

Reading the germline V gene gives CDR1 SGHTS and CDR2 YDEGEE. V and J are truncated by 0 bases and 2 bases respectively, leaving an intervening sequence of 6 bases. The CDR3, from cysteine to phenylalanine, totals 15 residues. Only the CDR3 region is kept as DNA, spanning 45 bases read in frame from base 1. The chain is assembled from TRBV5-8 and TRBJ2-6; the D gene remains uncertain. The receptor was isolated from a woman in her 30s with acute or convalescent COVID-19. Sequenced material: peripheral blood. Read as DNA, the sequence is TGTGCCAGCAGCTTGGTCGTCGCTGGGGCCAACGTCCTGACTTTC. Its protein is CASSLVVAGANVLTF. With the portions outside the CDR3 filled from the reference TRBV5-8 and TRBJ2-6 genes, the complete variable region becomes EAGVTQSPTHLIKTRGQQATLRCSPISGHTSVYWYQQALGLGLQFLLWYDEGEERNRGNFPPRFSGRQFPNYSSELNVNALELEDSALYLCASSLVVAGANVLTFGAGSRLTVL.